The next 2 T cell receptor beta chains were all read from a single sample in a study of T-cell reconstitution after alpha-beta-depleted transplantation in children. Unique molecular identifiers were incorporated into the prepared TCRbeta library. TCRdb called the PCR reads again in MiXCR, with one record for every CDR3 protein. The sample has approximately 400,000 distinct CDR3 sequences; roughly a tenth are singletons. Material: PBMCs from the stem cell graft donor, obtained from the stem cell graft. These receptors were collected from a human donor who donated a stem cell graft to a child with acute myeloid leukemia.

This clonotype was detected a few times. This chain connects TRBV6-4 to TRBJ2-1, with TRBD2 matching over 8 bases. CDR3 length equals 15 residues. CDR1 and CDR2 from the germline V gene are MRHNA and SNTAGT. The V and J ends lost 2 bases and 5 bases, in that order; junction bases with no gene match: 5. CDR3 nucleotide sequence: TGTGCCAGCAGTGACGCGACTAGCGCACACAATGAGCAGTTCTTC. Encoded protein: CASSDATSAHNEQFF.

This clonotype was recorded many times. The rearrangement uses TRBV5-1 and TRBJ1-1, with D uncertain. Trimming removed 4 bases from V and 1 base from J, with 14 bases in between. CDR1 and CDR2 (germline): SGHRS, YFSETQ. CDR3 size: 15 residues. The CDR3 DNA reads TGCGCCAGCAGCGAATCGGGGATGAGGAACACTGAAGCTTTCTTT. Its protein is CASSESGMRNTEAFF.